A single sample is the source of the 12 T cell receptor beta chains below, sequenced in a study of regulatory T cells in long-lasting Graves disease (dated by TCRdb to the early 2020s). Library creation used multiplex PCR. Instrument on record: Illumina HiSeq 4000. CDR3 regions were amplified by Arm-PCR with iRepertoire HTBI primers to construct TCR beta libraries. TCRdb cleaned the public reads at Q25 with fastp, built clones with MiXCR and kept in-frame beta chains. CDR3 protein sequences are deduplicated, and each keeps its most common genes and DNA. The sample profile shows over 350,000 distinct CDR3 sequences; 12% to 15% of them were found once. Together, the top ten hold 17% of the sample. Reading the label with the study, this specimen's time point is: newly diagnosed GD, antithyroid drugs for less than 3 months. For both TCR sequencing and RNA sequencing, RNA was extracted from PBMCs in TRIzol.

The data also belong to a second study, concerning T cells in Graves' hyperthyroidism and ophthalmopathy.

Sequencing was performed on peripheral blood mononuclear cells (PBMCs), taken at new diagnosis, from a patient treated with antithyroid drugs. These receptors were taken from a woman between 50 and 59 years old with Graves disease. Donor details come from another sample of the same person, matched by shared clones.

This clonotype was observed many times. The V gene is TRBV12-3 or TRBV12-4, the J gene TRBJ2-5; 8 bases map to TRBD2. Unmatched junction bases numbered 11, after V lost 4 bases and J lost 4 bases. CDR3 size: 16 residues. The CDR3 is CASSSRGSGKAETQYF. The DNA of the CDR3 is TGTGCCAGCAGTTCCCGGGGTAGCGGGAAAGCAGAGACCCAGTACTTC.

The chain couples TRBV20-1 to TRBJ2-1, with TRBD2 matching over 13 bases. Per germline, CDR1 DFQATT and CDR2 SNEGSKA (reference sequence). The CDR3 runs to 18 residues. The J segment lost 2 bases and the V segment lost 5 bases, leaving 12 bases of the junction unmatched. The CDR3 DNA is TGCAGTGCTGCGACCCCACTCGGGACTAGCGGGACCTACAATGAGCAGTTCTTC. It yields the protein CSAATPLGTSGTYNEQFF.

This clonotype has only a few counts. This chain uses TRBV3-1 with TRBJ1-2; D is ambiguous. From germline, CDR1 is LGHDT and CDR2 YNNKEL (reference sequence). The ends were cut back, 4 bases at V and 2 bases at J, with 14 bases in the middle. The CDR3 sequence is 15 residues long. The CDR3 region is CASSPPQDSNYGYTF. For the CDR3, the DNA is TGTGCCAGCAGCCCACCGCAGGACTCAAACTATGGCTACACCTTC.

V gene TRBV7-9 combines with J gene TRBJ2-3, with D possibly matching TRBD2 (6 bases). The CDR3 consists of 16 residues. CDR1 and CDR2 from the germline V gene are SEHNR and FQNEAQ (reference sequence). Between the trimmed V and J ends, which lost 7 bases and 0 bases, there was a span of 17 bases. CDR3 sequence (DNA): TGTGCCAGCACTCGACTAGGGCCCCCTAGCACAGATACGCAGTATTTT. This sequence encodes CASTRLGPPSTDTQYF. The full variable domain, completed using reference TRBV7-9 and TRBJ2-3, is DTGVSQNPRHKITKRGQNVTFRCDPISEHNRLYWYRQTLGQGPEFLTYFQNEAQLEKSRLLSDRFSAERPKGSFSTLEIQRTEQGDSAMYLCASTRLGPPSTDTQYFGPGTRLTVL.

Remarks on this clonotype: Being one base from a much bigger clone, this may be a read error. The chain employs TRBV6-2 or TRBV6-3 and TRBJ2-1; 12 bases are shared with TRBD2. Losses at the gene ends were 7 bases for V and 9 bases for J; bases not matched to a gene: 10. Looked up from germline, CDR1 is MNHEY and CDR2 is SVGEGT. This CDR3 has 15 amino acids. CDR3 nucleotide sequence: TGTGCCAGCACCTCTCAACTGGGACTAGCGGGTGAGCAGTTCTTC. Translated, it gives CASTSQLGLAGEQFF.

This clonotype was counted only a few times. This sequence joins TRBV6-2 or TRBV6-3 and TRBJ2-4; 8 nucleotides align to TRBD2. V was pared by 8 bases and J by 10 bases, with 13 bases of the junction left unmatched. CDR3 length: 14 amino acids. Germline lookup yields CDR1 MNHEY and CDR2 SVGEGT. CDR3 sequence: CASSHPGLGGIQYF. CDR3 DNA sequence: TGTGCCAGCTCTCACCCGGGACTAGGGGGGATTCAGTACTTC.

This clonotype occurred many times. An end of the junction differs from the germline gene, which may be a read error. CDR3: CASSLAGDEQFF. The CDR3 DNA is TGTGCCAGCAGTCTAGCGGGTGATGAGCAGTTCTTC. The chain uses TRBV12-3 or TRBV12-4 and TRBJ2-1, with TRBD2 matching 8 bases. This CDR3 region has 12 residues.

This clonotype has a handful of counts. The rearrangement uses TRBV5-5 and TRBJ2-1; the D is unclear. V was cut by 2 bases and J by 4 bases, with 7 bases left in between. Germline lookup yields CDR1 SGHKS and CDR2 YYEKEE (reference sequence). The CDR3 has 13 residues. The CDR3: CASSFNTYNEQFF. Here the CDR3 DNA reads TGTGCCAGCAGCTTCAATACGTACAATGAGCAGTTCTTC.

This clonotype has more than one count but fewer than ten. The chain combines TRBV6-2 or TRBV6-3 with TRBJ2-1, with D perhaps matching TRBD1 (5 bases). The CDR3 has 13 residues. Germline loops: CDR1 MNHEY, CDR2 SVGEGT. V lost 2 bases and J lost 12, with 14 bases in between. CDR3 DNA: TGTGCCAGCAGTTACACCGCAGGGTACCGGCAGTTCTTC. This gives the protein CASSYTAGYRQFF.

The chain combines TRBV24-1 with TRBJ2-1; D gene uncertain. Germline values: CDR1 KGHDR, CDR2 SFDVKD. Trimming took 6 bases from V and 0 from J, leaving 2 bases between them. CDR3 length: 12 residues. The CDR3 DNA follows: TGTGCCACCAGTTCCTCCTACAATGAGCAGTTCTTC. The encoded protein is CATSSSYNEQFF.

This clonotype occurred many times. In nucleotides, the CDR3 is TGTGCCAGCAGTCTCGGGGGAGGCGGCACCGGGGAGCTGTTTTTT. Residues: CASSLGGGGTGELFF. The chain links TRBV28 to TRBJ2-2; tentatively, D is TRBD2 (6 bases). Trimming cost V 5 bases and J 4 bases, with 14 bases left between them. This CDR3 spans 15 amino acids. Germline CDR1 is MDHEN and CDR2 is SYDVKM.

The V call is TRBV7-9, the J call TRBJ2-5, with D maybe TRBD2 (7 bases). The germline V gene has CDR1 SEHNR and CDR2 FQNEAQ (reference sequence). V lost 8 bases and J 5 bases, leaving 15 bases between the germline ends. The length of the CDR3 is 13 residues. CDR3 DNA sequence: TGTGCCAGCTACCCGGGGGGCCAGGAGACCCAGTACTTC. Protein product: CASYPGGQETQYF. Drawing the rest from reference TRBV7-9 and TRBJ2-5, the complete variable domain is DTGVSQNPRHKITKRGQNVTFRCDPISEHNRLYWYRQTLGQGPEFLTYFQNEAQLEKSRLLSDRFSAERPKGSFSTLEIQRTEQGDSAMYLCASYPGGQETQYFGPGTRLLVL.